This TCR beta chain was identified in a study of radiation and T cells in renal cell carcinoma. The wider study: Nephrectomy followed 15 Gy stereotactic body radiation by 4 weeks.

Study-wide points: Pretreatment tumor biopsies were lacking, so baseline clonotypes are unknown.

Time point of the sample: blood 2 weeks post-SBRT. As for treatment: 15 Gy SBRT to primary tumor, nephrectomy 4 weeks later. Clear cell pathology was present in this patient's renal cell carcinoma. A remark on this clone: Its specificity is not known.

Profiling relied on immunoSEQ multiplex PCR, and the TCRdb table lists in-frame clones only, not all of them. The repertoire holds 100,000 to 150,000 clones, with about 88% as singletons. Sequenced here: blood, sampled from a patient whose treatment included radiotherapy and nephrectomy. The sequence was collected from a woman between 70 and 85 years old with renal cell carcinoma.

Here the CDR3 reads CASSLKGGYTF. DNA of the CDR3: TGTGCCAGCAGCTTGAAGGGAGGCTACACCTTC. V gene TRBV7-9 combines with J gene TRBJ1-2; D not resolved. The CDR3 is made up of 11 amino acids. The germline gives CDR1 SEHNR, CDR2 FQNEAQ (reference sequence). V lost 3 bases to trimming and J lost 8 bases, with 7 bases between them.